This T cell receptor beta chain was sequenced in a study of cytomegalovirus exposure and HLA in healthy donors. Study-wide context: Clustering assigned about 79% of the roughly 400 genotyped donors to the Caucasian-associated ancestry cluster.

A word on this clone: Its target is unknown.

The CDR3 extends over 16 amino acids. Per the germline V gene, CDR1 is MGHDK and CDR2 is SYGVNS. V lost 1 base to trimming and J lost 5 bases, with 17 bases between them. With 60 Vbeta and 13 Jbeta primers, the PCR was carried out. How the authors handled the data: The authors later counted 65 million to 90 million unique TCR beta chains, 9.5 million to 11 million of them shared. Using immunoSEQ multiplex PCR, the repertoire was profiled, and TCRdb retains in-frame clones only, with some absent. The V and J calls and clone size were taken over from that table, and D and trimming were inferred from the DNA. The profile shows about 120,000 clones, less than 65% of them singletons. Whole-study results and caveats: Analyses of presence and absence presupposed an approximately uniform sequencing depth across donors.

Donors counted as nominally healthy when sampled, yet unrecorded immune exposures were likely. Material for sequencing was PBMCs. This receptor was taken from a man aged 40-49 years in good health and CMV-seropositive. The rearrangement uses TRBV25-1 and TRBJ2-5, with D perhaps matching TRBD1 (5 bases). CDR3 bases: TGTGCCAGCAGTGAATTATCGGCTAGGGGAAGGGAGACCCAGTACTTC. As protein: CASSELSARGRETQYF.